The 21 T cell receptor beta chains below were found in one sample sequenced in a study of cytomegalovirus exposure and HLA in healthy donors. The protocol was immunoSEQ multiplex PCR, while the TCRdb copy is restricted to in-frame clones and leaves out a portion. Of about 330,000 clones in the sample, roughly 89% were seen once. Sequencing used PBMCs. The receptors shown here come from a woman under 30 in good health and CMV-seronegative.

The chain employs TRBV7-9 and TRBJ2-7; D gene uncertain. The CDR3 covers 14 residues. Germline CDR1 SEHNR, CDR2 FQNEAQ (reference sequence). The ends were cut back, 5 bases at V and 3 bases at J, with 14 bases in the middle. The CDR3 region has the DNA TGTGCCAGCAGCCCCCCATACTCGAGCTACGAGCAGTACTTC. As protein: CASSPPYSSYEQYF.

A single count supports this clone. V gene TRBV5-5 combines with J gene TRBJ2-3, with TRBD2 matching 8 bases. The CDR3 is made up of 16 amino acids. The junction had 7 bases not matched to a gene; V was cut back by 4 bases and J by 0 bases. Germline V lookup: CDR1 SGHKS, CDR2 YYEKEE (reference sequence). The CDR3 reads CASSPLAESSTDTQYF. The CDR3 DNA is TGTGCCAGCAGCCCACTAGCGGAATCAAGCACAGATACGCAGTATTTT.

The rearrangement joins TRBV7-8 to TRBJ1-2, with D possibly matching TRBD1 (6 bases). The length of the CDR3 is 19 residues. Germline V gene data show CDR1 as SGHVS and CDR2 as FQNEAQ. Trimming left V 0 bases short and J 4 bases short, with 24 bases between. CDR3 protein: CASSLALVWYRAGGYGYTF. The CDR3 nucleotides read TGTGCCAGCAGCTTAGCGCTAGTGTGGTACAGGGCGGGCGGCTATGGCTACACCTTC.

This chain links TRBV25-1 with TRBJ1-1; D not certain. Trimming took off 3 bases at V and 1 base at J, with 9 bases between the two ends. The CDR3 totals 14 residues. Germline loops: CDR1 MGHDK, CDR2 SYGVNS. The CDR3 loop is CASSERMKNTEAFF. CDR3 nucleotides: TGTGCCAGCAGTGAGCGAATGAAGAACACTGAAGCTTTCTTT.

V and J are TRBV13 and TRBJ2-3, with D possibly being TRBD2 (6 bases). Trimming cost V 1 base and J 0 bases, with 11 bases left between them. Looked up from germline, CDR1 is PRHDT and CDR2 is FYEKMQ (reference sequence). This CDR3 is 16 amino acids long. This CDR3 is CASSLVGGTSTDTQYF. The CDR3 coding sequence is TGTGCCAGCAGCTTAGTTGGAGGGACTAGCACAGATACGCAGTATTTT.

The chain employs TRBV10-3 and TRBJ2-7; D is possibly TRBD2 (5 bases). This CDR3 has 14 residues. Germline-derived CDR1 and CDR2 are ENHRY and SYGVKD. V lost 2 bases to trimming and J lost 7 bases, with 15 bases between them. Here the CDR3 reads CAISEQVPRREQYF. CDR3 nucleotide sequence: TGTGCCATCAGTGAGCAAGTTCCTCGGAGGGAGCAGTACTTC.

The chain's CDR3 is CASSPHQGGGGYEQYF. In DNA, the CDR3 is TGTGCCAGCAGCCCCCACCAGGGGGGAGGTGGCTACGAGCAGTACTTC. The chain couples TRBV7-2 to TRBJ2-7; D perhaps matches TRBD1 (7 bases). V shed 5 bases and J shed 3 bases, with 20 bases lying between them. The CDR3 consists of 16 residues. Per germline, CDR1 SGHTA and CDR2 FQGNSA.

The gene calls are TRBV5-1 and TRBJ1-2; D not certain. Trimming left V 0 bases short and J 5 bases short, with 11 bases between. Germline assignment: CDR1 SGHRS and CDR2 YFSETQ. The CDR3 consists of 14 residues. CDR3 sequence (DNA): TGCGCCAGCAGCTTGGCCCTGGCCGGGTATGGCTACACCTTC. It is translated as CASSLALAGYGYTF.

The genes are TRBV7-2 and TRBJ1-2; TRBD1 matches at 7 bases. Germline lookup yields CDR1 SGHTA and CDR2 FQGNSA. The CDR3 loop spans 13 amino acids. Unmatched junction bases numbered 9, after V lost 6 bases and J lost 8 bases. CDR3: CASSSDRVGGYTF. In nucleotides, the CDR3 is TGTGCCAGCAGTTCCGACAGGGTCGGGGGCTACACCTTC.

This clone is a singleton in its sample. V gene TRBV10-3 combines with J gene TRBJ2-1; 9 bases match TRBD2. Germline lookup yields CDR1 ENHRY and CDR2 SYGVKD. J gave up 5 bases and V 0 bases, and 8 bases lay outside the gene matches. This CDR3 comprises 17 residues. The CDR3 nucleotides read TGTGCCATCAGTGAGTCCCGGGCGGGAGGGCCAAACAATGAGCAGTTCTTC. Residues: CAISESRAGGPNNEQFF.

The CDR3 sequence: CASSTSGTYNEQFF. The CDR3 nucleotides read TGTGCCAGCTCGACTAGCGGGACTTACAATGAGCAGTTCTTC. The V call is TRBV6-5, the J call TRBJ2-1; 11 bases align to TRBD2. The CDR3 sequence is 14 residues long. V shed 8 bases, J shed 4 bases, and the junction held 4 bases outside the gene matches. The germline V gene has CDR1 MNHEY and CDR2 SVGAGI.

The chain has TRBV4-3 and TRBJ2-3; D unresolved. Germline values: CDR1 LGHNA, CDR2 YSLEER. The CDR3 spans 17 residues. V lost 0 bases to trimming and J lost 5 bases, with 18 bases between them. CDR3 in amino acids: CASSQESPGIRQDTQYF. The CDR3 DNA follows: TGCGCCAGCAGCCAAGAGAGTCCAGGAATCAGACAAGATACGCAGTATTTT.

The V call is TRBV6-5, the J call TRBJ2-3; 7 bases are a match to TRBD2. Germline values: CDR1 MNHEY, CDR2 SVGAGI. Trimming removed 4 bases from V and 3 bases from J; junction bases left unmatched: 7. This CDR3 is built from 15 residues. CDR3 in DNA: TGTGCCAGCAGTTTTGTGACGGGAGGTACAGATACGCAGTATTTT. Translated: CASSFVTGGTDTQYF.

The table lists this clone with a few counts. This specimen includes other DNA sequences encoding the same CDR3. The V and J genes are TRBV6-1 and TRBJ2-4; 9 bases are a match to TRBD2. This CDR3 is built from 16 residues. Germline lookup yields CDR1 MNHNS and CDR2 SASEGT. Trimming cost V 1 base and J 1 base; bases outside gene matches: 2. The CDR3 nucleotides are TGTGCCAGCAGTGAAGGGCTAGCGGGGGCCAAAAACATTCAGTACTTC. Its translation: CASSEGLAGAKNIQYF.

CDR3 amino acids: CASSLLGHSNQPQHF. The CDR3 nucleotides are TGCGCCAGCAGCTTGCTGGGACATAGCAATCAGCCCCAGCATTTT. The J gene is TRBJ1-5, the V gene TRBV5-1, with D possibly being TRBD1 (6 bases). CDR1 and CDR2 (germline): SGHRS, YFSETQ. CDR3 length: 15 residues. Trimming removed 1 base from V and 0 bases from J, with 8 bases in between.

The chain joins TRBV19 to TRBJ2-6, with D possibly matching TRBD1 (6 bases). The CDR3 is 18 amino acids. V lost 7 bases, J lost 0 bases, and 19 bases lay in between. Germline V gene sequence: CDR1 LNHDA, CDR2 SQIVND (reference sequence). This chain's CDR3 is CASTNQGYPSSGANVLTF. DNA of the CDR3: TGTGCCAGTACCAATCAGGGGTATCCCTCCTCTGGGGCCAACGTCCTGACTTTC.

J is TRBJ2-7 and V is TRBV4-3; D perhaps matches TRBD2 (6 bases). Germline CDR1 is LGHNA and CDR2 is YSLEER. This CDR3 contains 15 residues. Trimming stripped 4 bases from V and 2 bases from J, with 15 bases between. The CDR3 coding sequence is TGCGCCAGCAGCCTCACCGGGACTGGCGCCTACGAGCAGTACTTC. It encodes CASSLTGTGAYEQYF.

Note on this clone: Other DNA sequences in the sample encode the same CDR3. The chain employs TRBV5-6 and TRBJ2-1, with 8 bases identical to TRBD2. V trimming: 2 bases; J trimming: 5 bases; junction bases outside the gene matches: 3. Germline V CDR1 and CDR2: SGHDT, YYEEEE. This CDR3 comprises 14 residues. CDR3 nucleotides: TGTGCCAGCAGCTTACTAGCGGTAAACAATGAGCAGTTCTTC. It is translated as CASSLLAVNNEQFF.

The CDR3 nucleotides are TGTGCCAGCAGCTTAGCCACTAGCGGGGGGACCTACGAGCAGTACTTC. Encoded protein: CASSLATSGGTYEQYF. The rearrangement uses TRBV7-6 and TRBJ2-7; TRBD2 aligns across 12 bases. With 0 bases clipped from V and 2 bases from J, the junction kept 2 bases outside the gene matches. The CDR3 runs 16 residues. Germline CDR1 and CDR2: SGHVS and FNYEAQ.

In DNA, the CDR3 is TGTGCCAGCAGCAAAGGACAGAGCACAGATACGCAGTATTTT. Translating gives CASSKGQSTDTQYF. V and J are TRBV7-2 and TRBJ2-3, with a possible D match to TRBD1 (6 bases). V gave up 5 bases and J gave up 0 bases, with 9 bases separating them. Germline V gene lookup returns CDR1 SGHTA and CDR2 FQGNSA. This CDR3 is 14 amino acids long.

The chain recombines TRBV7-2 with TRBJ2-1; 7 nucleotides line up with TRBD2. The CDR3 totals 15 residues. The ends lost 1 base at V and 2 bases at J; junction bases unmatched: 2. Per the germline V gene, CDR1 is SGHTA and CDR2 is FQGNSA. The CDR3 protein is CASSLGGGAYNEQFF. In nucleotides, the CDR3 is TGTGCCAGCAGCTTAGGCGGGGGAGCCTACAATGAGCAGTTCTTC.